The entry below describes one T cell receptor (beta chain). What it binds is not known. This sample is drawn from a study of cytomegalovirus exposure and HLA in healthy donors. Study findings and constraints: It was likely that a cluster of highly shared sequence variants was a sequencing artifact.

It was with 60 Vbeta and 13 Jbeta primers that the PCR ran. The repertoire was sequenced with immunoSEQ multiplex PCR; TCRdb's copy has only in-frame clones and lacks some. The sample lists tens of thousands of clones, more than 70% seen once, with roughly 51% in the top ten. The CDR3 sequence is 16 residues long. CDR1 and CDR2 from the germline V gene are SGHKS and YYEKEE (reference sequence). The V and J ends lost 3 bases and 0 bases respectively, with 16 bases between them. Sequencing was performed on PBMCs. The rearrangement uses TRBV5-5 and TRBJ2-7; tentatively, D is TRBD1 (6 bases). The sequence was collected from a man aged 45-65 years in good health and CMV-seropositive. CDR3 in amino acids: CASSWGTPWSSYEQYF. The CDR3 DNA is TGTGCCAGCAGCTGGGGGACACCTTGGAGCTCCTACGAGCAGTACTTC. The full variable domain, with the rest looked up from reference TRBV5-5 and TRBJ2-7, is DAGVTQSPTHLIKTRGQQVTLRCSPISGHKSVSWYQQVLGQGPQFIFQYYEKEERGRGNFPDRFSARQFPNYSSELNVNALLLGDSALYLCASSWGTPWSSYEQYFGPGTRLTVT.